This TCR beta chain is drawn from a study of CD8 T cells in ankylosing spondylitis. Trimming cost V 6 bases and J 5 bases, with 14 bases left between them. In germline, CDR1 is SGHRS, CDR2 YFSETQ. This CDR3 region has 13 residues. In this sample, this clonotype turned up a few times. TCRdb reanalysed the 5' RACE reads using MiXCR and keeps one entry per CDR3 protein. The table lists roughly 220,000 distinct CDR3 sequences, over 9.5% of them singletons, with about a fifth in the top ten. The source is a male donor with ankylosing spondylitis or in good health (not recorded which). The gene calls are TRBV5-1 and TRBJ1-1, with D tentatively TRBD1 (5 bases). The sample was blood, either unsorted or a sorted T cell fraction (not recorded which). This chain's CDR3 is CASTHERGTEAFF. CDR3 DNA: TGCGCCAGCACCCACGAGCGGGGGACTGAAGCTTTCTTT. The entire variable domain, with the rest obtained from reference TRBV5-1 and TRBJ1-1, is as follows: KAGVTQTPRYLIKTRGQQVTLSCSPISGHRSVSWYQQTPGQGLQFLFEYFSETQRNKGNFPGRFSGRQFSNSRSEMNVSTLELGDSALYLCASTHERGTEAFFGQGTRLTVV.